This TCR beta chain was observed in a study of memory CD4+ T cells and cytomegalovirus serostatus. With 6 bases clipped from V and 1 base from J, the junction kept 0 bases outside the gene matches. The CDR3 sequence is 13 residues long. The germline V gene encodes CDR1 MDHEN and CDR2 SYDVKM. In the original workflow: After removing out-of-frame reads, millions of distinct TCRbeta sequences remained. Sequencing was performed with immunoSEQ multiplex PCR; in TCRdb, only in-frame clones are kept and a portion is missing. The DNA was the basis for D and trimming; V, J and clone size are from that table. This table holds tens of thousands of clones, roughly 75% found once. The sort gate was single viable CD3+CD4+CD8-CD45RO+ cells for memory CD4+ T cells. Positive selection with CD4 microbeads enriched total CD4+ T cells. Comments on this clone: What it recognizes is unknown.

Study findings and constraints: Suggested: most of the CMV-linked TCR signature lies in CD4+ memory cells. Each of around 69 CMV-associated TCRbeta sequences occurred in one to five individuals.

The rearrangement joins TRBV28 to TRBJ2-3, with 8 positions matching TRBD2. The source material was memory CD4+ T cells from blood. The sequence derives from an adult in good health and CMV-seronegative. CDR3 nucleotide sequence: TGTGCCAGCAGGACTAGCGGCACAGATACGCAGTATTTT. It encodes CASRTSGTDTQYF.